Listed below are T cell receptor beta chains from one sample, sequenced in a study of OX40 agonist ivuxolimab in advanced cancers. The data were produced by immunoSEQ multiplex PCR, yet TCRdb's version contains in-frame clones alone and is incomplete. The repertoire consists of 85,000 to 95,000 clones, with approximately 89% occurring once and the leading ten covering roughly 0.33%. Sequenced material: CD4+ or CD8+ T cells sorted from blood, taken in a trial of the OX40 agonist ivuxolimab. These TCRs come from an adult with an advanced solid tumor such as melanoma, head and neck, liver or kidney cancer. Both conserved end residues are part of each CDR3. Each record gives: D gene, clone size, V gene, J gene, CDR3 protein, CDR3 DNA. The D gene is left open where the match is weak. Clone size is not always given. Where it is, it says once, few, many or a class for expanded clones.

d_gene: -
abundance: -
v_gene: TRBV6-6
j_gene: TRBJ1-2
CDR3aa: CASLRTGGPRGSGYTF
CDR3nt: TGTGCCAGCCTACGCACCGGGGGCCCGCGAGGCTCTGGCTACACCTTC

d_gene: -
abundance: few
v_gene: TRBV10-3
j_gene: TRBJ2-5
CDR3aa: CAISEWSQETQYF
CDR3nt: TGTGCCATCAGTGAGTGGTCTCAAGAGACCCAGTACTTC

d_gene: -
abundance: -
v_gene: TRBV9
j_gene: TRBJ2-2
CDR3aa: CASSVELGASGTGELFF
CDR3nt: TGTGCCAGCAGCGTAGAGCTGGGGGCTAGCGGCACCGGGGAGCTGTTTTTT

d_gene: -
abundance: -
v_gene: TRBV4-3
j_gene: TRBJ1-2
CDR3aa: CASSQEITGQKGYGYTF
CDR3nt: TGCGCCAGCAGCCAAGAAATAACGGGACAAAAAGGATATGGCTACACCTTC

d_gene: -
abundance: -
v_gene: TRBV7-8
j_gene: TRBJ1-2
CDR3aa: CASSPSSAPNYGYTF
CDR3nt: TGTGCCAGCAGTCCATCTAGCGCTCCTAACTATGGCTACACCTTC

d_gene: -
abundance: -
v_gene: TRBV10-3
j_gene: TRBJ1-1
CDR3aa: CANKGQQNTEAFF
CDR3nt: TGTGCCAACAAAGGACAGCAAAACACTGAAGCTTTCTTT

d_gene: -
abundance: once
v_gene: TRBV6-1
j_gene: TRBJ2-6
CDR3aa: CASYAQSRANVLTF
CDR3nt: TGTGCCAGCTATGCACAAAGTCGGGCCAACGTCCTGACTTTC

d_gene: TRBD1
abundance: -
v_gene: TRBV30
j_gene: TRBJ2-7
CDR3aa: CAWSPYYTSDRVSYEQYF
CDR3nt: TGTGCCTGGAGTCCATACTACACCTCCGACAGGGTATCCTACGAGCAGTACTTC

d_gene: -
abundance: -
v_gene: TRBV6-1
j_gene: TRBJ2-7
CDR3aa: CASSEGPGGYEQYF
CDR3nt: TGTGCCAGCAGTGAAGGTCCGGGCGGGTACGAGCAGTACTTC

d_gene: -
abundance: -
v_gene: TRBV18
j_gene: TRBJ2-2
CDR3aa: CASSPRSTGGELFF
CDR3nt: TGTGCCAGCTCACCACGATCTACCGGCGGGGAGCTGTTTTTT

d_gene: TRBD1
abundance: -
v_gene: TRBV5-1
j_gene: TRBJ2-7
CDR3aa: CASSSAGTGYYEQYF
CDR3nt: TGCGCCAGCAGCTCCGCCGGGACAGGGTACTACGAGCAGTACTTC

d_gene: TRBD2
abundance: -
v_gene: TRBV5-1
j_gene: TRBJ2-5
CDR3aa: CASSSPGTRETQYF
CDR3nt: TGCGCCAGCAGCTCCCCCGGGACTAGAGAGACCCAGTACTTC

d_gene: -
abundance: -
v_gene: TRBV19
j_gene: TRBJ2-7
CDR3aa: CASSSRQLTYEQYF
CDR3nt: TGTGCCAGTAGTTCGCGACAGCTAACCTACGAGCAGTACTTC

d_gene: -
abundance: -
v_gene: TRBV7-8
j_gene: TRBJ2-5
CDR3aa: CASTLGAPATETQYF
CDR3nt: TGTGCCAGCACCTTGGGAGCACCGGCGACGGAGACCCAGTACTTC

d_gene: TRBD1
abundance: few
v_gene: TRBV18
j_gene: TRBJ1-5
CDR3aa: CASSRDRDQPQHF
CDR3nt: TGTGCCAGCTCTAGGGACAGGGATCAGCCCCAGCATTTT

d_gene: TRBD1
abundance: -
v_gene: TRBV5-4
j_gene: TRBJ1-3
CDR3aa: CASSLRTGPYSGNTIYF
CDR3nt: TGTGCCAGCAGCTTGAGGACAGGGCCCTACTCTGGAAACACCATATATTTT

d_gene: -
abundance: -
v_gene: TRBV29-1
j_gene: TRBJ1-5
CDR3aa: CSGGLAESTDTQHF
CDR3nt: TGCAGCGGAGGCCTAGCGGAGAGCACAGATACGCAGCATTTT

d_gene: TRBD2
abundance: once
v_gene: TRBV5-1
j_gene: TRBJ2-1
CDR3aa: CASSPSGGRVGEQFF
CDR3nt: TGCGCCAGCAGCCCTAGCGGGGGGCGCGTAGGTGAGCAGTTCTTC

d_gene: TRBD1
abundance: -
v_gene: TRBV7-9
j_gene: TRBJ2-2
CDR3aa: CASSSRPRTGGSGELFF
CDR3nt: TGTGCCAGCAGCTCCCGGCCCCGGACAGGGGGCTCCGGGGAGCTGTTTTTT

d_gene: TRBD1
abundance: once
v_gene: TRBV30
j_gene: TRBJ2-7
CDR3aa: CAWTDILLPGGHSYEQYF
CDR3nt: TGTGCCTGGACAGACATTCTTTTACCAGGGGGCCACTCCTACGAGCAGTACTTC

d_gene: -
abundance: -
v_gene: TRBV5-1
j_gene: TRBJ2-1
CDR3aa: CASSKEGGQNNEQFF
CDR3nt: TGCGCCAGCAGCAAGGAAGGGGGTCAGAACAATGAGCAGTTCTTC

d_gene: -
abundance: once
v_gene: TRBV19
j_gene: TRBJ1-2
CDR3aa: CASSITRDTLNYGYTF
CDR3nt: TGTGCCAGTAGTATAACCCGGGACACCCTTAACTATGGCTACACCTTC

d_gene: TRBD2
abundance: -
v_gene: TRBV29-1
j_gene: TRBJ2-3
CDR3aa: CSVRREGRTDTQYF
CDR3nt: TGCAGCGTTCGGCGGGAGGGCCGCACAGATACGCAGTATTTT

d_gene: TRBD2
abundance: -
v_gene: TRBV4-2
j_gene: TRBJ2-5
CDR3aa: CASSSLAGGPKGETQYF
CDR3nt: TGTGCCAGCAGCTCACTAGCGGGGGGGCCGAAGGGTGAGACCCAGTACTTC

d_gene: TRBD1
abundance: -
v_gene: TRBV28
j_gene: TRBJ1-2
CDR3aa: CASIPGQGGFGYTF
CDR3nt: TGTGCCAGCATCCCCGGACAGGGAGGATTCGGCTACACCTTC

d_gene: -
abundance: once
v_gene: TRBV30
j_gene: TRBJ1-6
CDR3aa: CAWRGSGSWGDSPLHF
CDR3nt: TGTGCCTGGAGGGGAAGCGGATCGTGGGGCGATTCACCCCTCCACTTT

d_gene: -
abundance: -
v_gene: TRBV18
j_gene: TRBJ2-7
CDR3aa: CASSPVMGDLTYEQYF
CDR3nt: TGTGCCAGCTCACCGGTGATGGGCGATCTGACCTACGAGCAGTACTTC

d_gene: -
abundance: -
v_gene: TRBV11-2
j_gene: TRBJ2-1
CDR3aa: CASSLEAANIYNEQFF
CDR3nt: TGTGCCAGCAGCTTAGAGGCAGCTAATATTTACAATGAGCAGTTCTTC

d_gene: -
abundance: -
v_gene: TRBV9
j_gene: TRBJ1-2
CDR3aa: CASSVGQLEGYTF
CDR3nt: TGTGCCAGCAGCGTAGGACAGCTTGAGGGCTACACCTTC

d_gene: TRBD2
abundance: -
v_gene: TRBV11-2
j_gene: TRBJ2-1
CDR3aa: CASSLRGRDFLAGVHEQFF
CDR3nt: TGTGCCAGCAGCTTACGCGGGCGGGACTTCTTAGCGGGAGTGCATGAGCAGTTCTTC

d_gene: -
abundance: few
v_gene: TRBV29-1
j_gene: TRBJ2-5
CDR3aa: CSVGRGTQYF
CDR3nt: TGCAGCGTCGGCCGAGGGACCCAGTACTTC

d_gene: -
abundance: -
v_gene: TRBV30
j_gene: TRBJ1-6
CDR3aa: CAWTTDNNSPLHF
CDR3nt: TGTGCCTGGACGACAGACAATAATTCACCCCTCCACTTT

d_gene: -
abundance: -
v_gene: TRBV7-2
j_gene: TRBJ2-1
CDR3aa: CASSLAVSGWSSYNEQFF
CDR3nt: TGTGCCAGCAGCTTAGCAGTTTCCGGGTGGAGCTCCTACAATGAGCAGTTCTTC

d_gene: -
abundance: -
v_gene: TRBV5-1
j_gene: TRBJ1-2
CDR3aa: CASSRLSENYGYTF
CDR3nt: TGCGCCAGCAGCCGCCTTTCGGAGAACTATGGCTACACCTTC

d_gene: -
abundance: -
v_gene: TRBV4-2
j_gene: TRBJ2-3
CDR3aa: CASSQAEGVGTDTQYF
CDR3nt: TGTGCCAGCAGCCAAGCTGAGGGAGTAGGAACAGATACGCAGTATTTT

d_gene: -
abundance: -
v_gene: TRBV12-5
j_gene: TRBJ2-3
CDR3aa: CASGQGGGTDTQYF
CDR3nt: TGTGCTAGTGGGCAGGGCGGGGGCACAGATACGCAGTATTTT

d_gene: TRBD1
abundance: -
v_gene: TRBV30
j_gene: TRBJ2-3
CDR3aa: CAWSSLGTGWYTDTQYF
CDR3nt: TGTGCCTGGAGTTCTTTGGGGACAGGGTGGTATACAGATACGCAGTATTTT

d_gene: -
abundance: -
v_gene: TRBV9
j_gene: TRBJ2-7
CDR3aa: CASQVGEGGEQYF
CDR3nt: TGTGCCTCTCAGGTAGGAGAAGGTGGCGAGCAGTACTTC

d_gene: -
abundance: -
v_gene: TRBV6-4
j_gene: TRBJ2-1
CDR3aa: CASSGGAGLPNEQFF
CDR3nt: TGTGCCAGCAGTGGGGGGGCGGGTCTCCCCAACGAGCAGTTCTTC

d_gene: TRBD2
abundance: -
v_gene: TRBV4-3
j_gene: TRBJ2-3
CDR3aa: CASSHDIAGVTDTQYF
CDR3nt: TGCGCCAGCAGCCACGATATAGCGGGAGTGACAGATACGCAGTATTTT

d_gene: -
abundance: once
v_gene: TRBV28
j_gene: TRBJ1-1
CDR3aa: CASSLYSGLRFLAFF
CDR3nt: TGTGCCAGCAGTCTATACAGTGGGCTACGCTTTCTTGCTTTCTTT

d_gene: -
abundance: -
v_gene: TRBV6-5
j_gene: TRBJ2-3
CDR3aa: CASSYQPEDTQYF
CDR3nt: TGTGCCAGCAGTTACCAACCCGAAGATACGCAGTATTTT

d_gene: -
abundance: -
v_gene: TRBV9
j_gene: TRBJ2-1
CDR3aa: CASSQTQLRLGEQFF
CDR3nt: TGTGCCAGCAGTCAAACACAACTACGATTAGGTGAGCAGTTCTTC

d_gene: TRBD1
abundance: -
v_gene: TRBV14
j_gene: TRBJ2-6
CDR3aa: CASSQFLGQGEAGANVLTF
CDR3nt: TGTGCCAGCAGCCAATTTCTGGGACAGGGGGAAGCTGGGGCCAACGTCCTGACTTTC

d_gene: -
abundance: -
v_gene: TRBV5-8
j_gene: TRBJ1-5
CDR3aa: CASGVLEPQHF
CDR3nt: TGTGCCTCCGGGGTACTCGAGCCCCAGCATTTT

d_gene: -
abundance: once
v_gene: TRBV7-3
j_gene: TRBJ2-5
CDR3aa: CASSSQSGEETQYF
CDR3nt: TGTGCCAGCAGCTCTCAGTCGGGGGAGGAGACCCAGTACTTC

d_gene: -
abundance: -
v_gene: TRBV30
j_gene: TRBJ2-7
CDR3aa: CAWSRGAEGEQYF
CDR3nt: TGTGCCTGGAGTCGAGGCGCTGAAGGCGAGCAGTACTTC

d_gene: TRBD1
abundance: -
v_gene: TRBV4-3
j_gene: TRBJ1-1
CDR3aa: CASSQAGTGPVGAFF
CDR3nt: TGCGCCAGCAGCCAAGCGGGGACAGGGCCTGTCGGAGCTTTCTTT

d_gene: -
abundance: -
v_gene: TRBV14
j_gene: TRBJ1-5
CDR3aa: CASSFQGEPQHF
CDR3nt: TGTGCCAGCAGCTTTCAAGGGGAGCCCCAGCATTTT

d_gene: -
abundance: -
v_gene: TRBV6-6
j_gene: TRBJ2-2
CDR3aa: CASSLAGTGELFF
CDR3nt: TGTGCCAGCAGTCTAGCTGGCACCGGGGAGCTGTTTTTT

d_gene: -
abundance: -
v_gene: TRBV7-3
j_gene: TRBJ2-3
CDR3aa: CASSAGRDTQYF
CDR3nt: TGTGCCAGCAGCGCCGGGAGAGATACGCAGTATTTT

d_gene: -
abundance: -
v_gene: TRBV15
j_gene: TRBJ2-5
CDR3aa: CATSRQSQETQYF
CDR3nt: TGTGCCACCAGCAGACAGTCTCAAGAGACCCAGTACTTC